The source of this T cell receptor (beta chain) is a study of blood T cell repertoires in COVID-19. The germline V gene has CDR1 LNHDA and CDR2 SQIVND (reference sequence). The V gene lost 3 bases and the J gene lost 6 bases, with 12 bases spanning the gap. This CDR3 comprises 13 residues. TCRdb's copy holds only in-frame clones and misses some; the assay was immunoSEQ multiplex PCR. The sample contains 190,000 or so clones, 80% to 85% of which appear only once. The genes are TRBV19 and TRBJ2-7, with D maybe TRBD1 (6 bases). Sequenced: PBMCs or T cells enriched from blood (not recorded which). The receptor was isolated from a man aged 35-49 years who had recovered from COVID-19. DNA of the CDR3: TGTGCCAGTAGTATGCGAGACAGGTCCGAGCAGTACTTC. This translates into CASSMRDRSEQYF.